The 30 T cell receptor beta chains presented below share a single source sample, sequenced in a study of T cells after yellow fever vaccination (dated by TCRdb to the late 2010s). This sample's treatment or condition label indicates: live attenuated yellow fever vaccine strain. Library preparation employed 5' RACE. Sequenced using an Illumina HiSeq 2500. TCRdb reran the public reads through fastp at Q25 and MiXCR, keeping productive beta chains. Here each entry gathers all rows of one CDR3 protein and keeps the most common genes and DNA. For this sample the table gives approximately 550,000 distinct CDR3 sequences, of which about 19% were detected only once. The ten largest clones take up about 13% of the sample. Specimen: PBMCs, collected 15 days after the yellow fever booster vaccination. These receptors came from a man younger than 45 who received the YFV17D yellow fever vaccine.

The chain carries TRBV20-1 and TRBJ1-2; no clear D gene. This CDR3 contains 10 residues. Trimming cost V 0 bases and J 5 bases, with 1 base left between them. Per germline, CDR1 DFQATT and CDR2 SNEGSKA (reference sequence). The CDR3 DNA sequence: TGCAGTGCTAGAGAGTATGGCTACACCTTC. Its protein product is CSAREYGYTF.

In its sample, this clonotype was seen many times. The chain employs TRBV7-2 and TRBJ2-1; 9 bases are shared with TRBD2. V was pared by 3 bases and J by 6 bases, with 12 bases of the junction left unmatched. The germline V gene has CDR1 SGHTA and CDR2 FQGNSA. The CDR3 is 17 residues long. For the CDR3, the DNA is TGTGCCAGCAGCTTTGTAACTAGCGGGTTTAGTGGCAATGAGCAGTTCTTC. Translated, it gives CASSFVTSGFSGNEQFF.

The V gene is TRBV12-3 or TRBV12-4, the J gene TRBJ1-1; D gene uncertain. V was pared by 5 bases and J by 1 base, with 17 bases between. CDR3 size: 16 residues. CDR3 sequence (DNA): TGTGCCAGCAGTCCCCGTGACGGATTCTCGAACACTGAAGCTTTCTTT. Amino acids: CASSPRDGFSNTEAFF.

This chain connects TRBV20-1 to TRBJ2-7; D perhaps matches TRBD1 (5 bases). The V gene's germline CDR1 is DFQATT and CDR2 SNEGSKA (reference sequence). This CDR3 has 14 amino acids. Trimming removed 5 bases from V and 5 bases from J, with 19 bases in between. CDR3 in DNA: TGCAGTGCTGAATACGGGCCTAAAGGGGACGAGCAGTACTTC. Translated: CSAEYGPKGDEQYF.

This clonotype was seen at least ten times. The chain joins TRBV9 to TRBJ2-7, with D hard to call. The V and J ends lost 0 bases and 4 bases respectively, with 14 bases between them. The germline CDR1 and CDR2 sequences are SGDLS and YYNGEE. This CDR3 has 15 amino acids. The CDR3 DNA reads TGTGCCAGCAGCGTAGCTTGGAACCCCTTTTACGAGCAGTACTTC. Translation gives CASSVAWNPFYEQYF.

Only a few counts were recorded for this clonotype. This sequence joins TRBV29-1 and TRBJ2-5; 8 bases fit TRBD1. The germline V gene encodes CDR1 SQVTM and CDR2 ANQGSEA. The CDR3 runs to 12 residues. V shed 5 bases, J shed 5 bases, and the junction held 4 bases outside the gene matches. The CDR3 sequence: CSVLQGEETQYF. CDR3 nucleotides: TGCAGCGTTTTACAGGGGGAGGAGACCCAGTACTTC.

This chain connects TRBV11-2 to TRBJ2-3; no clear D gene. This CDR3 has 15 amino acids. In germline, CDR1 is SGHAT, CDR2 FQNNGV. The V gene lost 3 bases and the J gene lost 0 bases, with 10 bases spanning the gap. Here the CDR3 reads CASSLARFSTDTQYF. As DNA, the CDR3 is TGTGCCAGCAGCTTGGCCCGATTTAGCACAGATACGCAGTATTTT.

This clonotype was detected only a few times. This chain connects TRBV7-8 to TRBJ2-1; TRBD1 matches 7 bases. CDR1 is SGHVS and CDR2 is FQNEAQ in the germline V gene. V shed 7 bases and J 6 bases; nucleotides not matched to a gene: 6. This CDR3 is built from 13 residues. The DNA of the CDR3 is TGTGCCAGCACCCCTACAGGGGCCAATGAGCAGTTCTTC. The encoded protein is CASTPTGANEQFF.

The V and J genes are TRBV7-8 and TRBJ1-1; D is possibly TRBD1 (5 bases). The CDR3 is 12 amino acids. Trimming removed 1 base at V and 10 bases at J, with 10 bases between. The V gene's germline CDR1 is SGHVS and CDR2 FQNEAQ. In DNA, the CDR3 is TGTGCCAGCAGCTTAGACAGGTTTGGAGCTTTCTTT. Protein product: CASSLDRFGAFF.

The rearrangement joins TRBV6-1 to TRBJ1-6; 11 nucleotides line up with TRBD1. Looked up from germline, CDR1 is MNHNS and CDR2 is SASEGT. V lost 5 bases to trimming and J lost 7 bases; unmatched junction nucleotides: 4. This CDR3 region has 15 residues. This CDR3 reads CASSPGTGGNSPLHF. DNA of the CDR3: TGTGCCAGCAGTCCGGGGACAGGGGGAAATTCACCCCTCCACTTT.

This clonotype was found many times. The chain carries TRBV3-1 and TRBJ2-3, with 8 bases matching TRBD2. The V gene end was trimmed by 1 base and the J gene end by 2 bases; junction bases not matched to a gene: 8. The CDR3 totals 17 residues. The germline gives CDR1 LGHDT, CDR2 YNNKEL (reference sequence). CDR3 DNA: TGTGCCAGCAGCCAAGGGACTGCGGGAGGATTCACAGATACGCAGTATTTT. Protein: CASSQGTAGGFTDTQYF.

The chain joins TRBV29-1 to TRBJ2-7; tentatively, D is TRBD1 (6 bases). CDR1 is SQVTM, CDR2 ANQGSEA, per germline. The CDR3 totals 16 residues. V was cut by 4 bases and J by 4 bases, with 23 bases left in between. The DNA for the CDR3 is TGCAGCGTTGCCCTGCCTCCAGGGGCTACGTCGTACGAGCAGTACTTC. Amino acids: CSVALPPGATSYEQYF.

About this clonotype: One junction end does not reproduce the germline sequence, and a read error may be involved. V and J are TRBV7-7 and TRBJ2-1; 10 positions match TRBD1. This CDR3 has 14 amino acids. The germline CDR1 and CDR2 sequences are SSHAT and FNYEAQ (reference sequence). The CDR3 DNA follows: TGTGCTAGCAGCTCAACCGGGACAGGGGACGAGCAGTTCTTC. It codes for CASSSTGTGDEQFF.

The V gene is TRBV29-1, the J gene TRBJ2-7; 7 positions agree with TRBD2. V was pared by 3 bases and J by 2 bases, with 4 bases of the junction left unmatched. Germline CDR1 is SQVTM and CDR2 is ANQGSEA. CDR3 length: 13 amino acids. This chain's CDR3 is CSVDPGLPYEQYF. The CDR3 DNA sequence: TGCAGCGTTGATCCGGGACTACCCTACGAGCAGTACTTC.

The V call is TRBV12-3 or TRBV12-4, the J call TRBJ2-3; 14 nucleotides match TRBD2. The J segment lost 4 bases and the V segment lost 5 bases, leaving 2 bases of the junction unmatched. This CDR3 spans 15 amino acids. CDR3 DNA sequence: TGTGCCAGCAGTCGGACTAGCGGGAGGTCAGATACGCAGTATTTT. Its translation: CASSRTSGRSDTQYF.

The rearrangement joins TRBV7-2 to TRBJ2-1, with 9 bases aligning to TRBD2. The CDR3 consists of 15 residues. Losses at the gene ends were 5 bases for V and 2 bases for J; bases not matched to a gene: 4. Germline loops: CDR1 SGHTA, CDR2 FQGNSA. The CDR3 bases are TGTGCCAGCAGCATTAGCGGGAGTCCCTACAATGAGCAGTTCTTC. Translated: CASSISGSPYNEQFF.

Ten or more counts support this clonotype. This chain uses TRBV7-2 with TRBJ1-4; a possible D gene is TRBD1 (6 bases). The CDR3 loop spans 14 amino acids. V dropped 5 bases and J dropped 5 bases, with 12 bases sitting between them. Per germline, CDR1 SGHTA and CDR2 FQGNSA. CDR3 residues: CASSPGAMNEKLFF. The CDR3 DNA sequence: TGTGCCAGCAGCCCGGGGGCGATGAATGAAAAACTGTTTTTT.

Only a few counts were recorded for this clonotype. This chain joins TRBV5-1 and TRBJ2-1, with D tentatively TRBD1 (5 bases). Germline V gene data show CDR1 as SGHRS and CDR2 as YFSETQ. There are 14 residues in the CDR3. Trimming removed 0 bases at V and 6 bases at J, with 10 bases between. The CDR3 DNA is TGCGCCAGCAGCTTGGCCGGACATCTCAATGAGCAGTTCTTC. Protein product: CASSLAGHLNEQFF.

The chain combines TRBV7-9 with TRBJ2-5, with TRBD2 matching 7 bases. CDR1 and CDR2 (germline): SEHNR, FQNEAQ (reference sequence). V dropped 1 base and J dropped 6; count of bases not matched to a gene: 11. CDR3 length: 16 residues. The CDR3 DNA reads TGTGCCAGCAGCTTAGGAGAGAGCGGGGTAAAAAAGACCCAGTACTTC. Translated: CASSLGESGVKKTQYF.

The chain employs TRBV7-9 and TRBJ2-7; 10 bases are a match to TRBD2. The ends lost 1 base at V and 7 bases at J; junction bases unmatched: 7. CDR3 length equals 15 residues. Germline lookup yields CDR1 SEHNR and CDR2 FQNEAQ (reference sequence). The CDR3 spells CASSLGTSGPEEQYF. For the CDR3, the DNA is TGTGCCAGCAGCTTAGGGACTAGCGGCCCTGAGGAGCAGTACTTC.

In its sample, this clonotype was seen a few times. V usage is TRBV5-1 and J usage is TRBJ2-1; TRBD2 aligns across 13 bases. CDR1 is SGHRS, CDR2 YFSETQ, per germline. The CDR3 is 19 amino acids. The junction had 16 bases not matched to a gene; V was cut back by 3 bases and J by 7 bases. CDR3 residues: CASSSGLAGARLVENEQFF. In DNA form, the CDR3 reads TGCGCCAGCAGCTCCGGACTAGCGGGAGCGCGATTAGTTGAGAATGAGCAGTTCTTC.

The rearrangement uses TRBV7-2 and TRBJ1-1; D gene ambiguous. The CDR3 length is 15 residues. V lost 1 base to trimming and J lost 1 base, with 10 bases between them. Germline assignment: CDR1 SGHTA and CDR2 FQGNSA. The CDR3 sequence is CASSLVGGQNTEAFF. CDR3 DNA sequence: TGTGCCAGCAGCTTAGTAGGAGGTCAGAACACTGAAGCTTTCTTT.

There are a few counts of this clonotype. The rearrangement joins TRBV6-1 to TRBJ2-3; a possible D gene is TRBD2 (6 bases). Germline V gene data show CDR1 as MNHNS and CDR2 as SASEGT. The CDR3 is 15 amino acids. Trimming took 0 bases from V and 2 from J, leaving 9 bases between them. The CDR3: CASSEAGGLTDTQYF. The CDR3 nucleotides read TGTGCCAGCAGTGAAGCGGGAGGTCTCACAGATACGCAGTATTTT.

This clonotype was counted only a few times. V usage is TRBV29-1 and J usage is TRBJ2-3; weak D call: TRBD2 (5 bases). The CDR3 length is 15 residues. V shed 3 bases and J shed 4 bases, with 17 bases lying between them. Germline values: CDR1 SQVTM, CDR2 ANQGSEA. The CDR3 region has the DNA TGCAGCGTTGATACCTATTCGAGGGTTGCAGATACGCAGTATTTT. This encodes CSVDTYSRVADTQYF.

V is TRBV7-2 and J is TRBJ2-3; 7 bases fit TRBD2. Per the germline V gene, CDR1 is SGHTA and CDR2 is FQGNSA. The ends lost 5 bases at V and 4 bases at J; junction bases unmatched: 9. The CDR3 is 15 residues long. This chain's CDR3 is CASSADLAVPDTQYF. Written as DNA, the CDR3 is TGTGCCAGCAGCGCAGACCTAGCGGTTCCAGATACGCAGTATTTT.

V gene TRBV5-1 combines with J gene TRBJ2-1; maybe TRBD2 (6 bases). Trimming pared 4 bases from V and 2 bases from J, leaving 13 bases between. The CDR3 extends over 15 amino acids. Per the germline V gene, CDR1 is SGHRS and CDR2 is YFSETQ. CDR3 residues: CASSHREPAYNEQFF. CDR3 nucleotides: TGCGCCAGCAGCCACCGGGAGCCTGCCTACAATGAGCAGTTCTTC.

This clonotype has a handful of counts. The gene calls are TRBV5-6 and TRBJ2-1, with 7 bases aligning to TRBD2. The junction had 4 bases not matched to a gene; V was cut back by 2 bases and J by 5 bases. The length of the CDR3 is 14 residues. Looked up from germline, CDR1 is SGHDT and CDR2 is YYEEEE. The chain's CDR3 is CASSFRTRNNEQFF. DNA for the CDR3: TGTGCCAGCAGCTTCCGGACTAGGAACAATGAGCAGTTCTTC.

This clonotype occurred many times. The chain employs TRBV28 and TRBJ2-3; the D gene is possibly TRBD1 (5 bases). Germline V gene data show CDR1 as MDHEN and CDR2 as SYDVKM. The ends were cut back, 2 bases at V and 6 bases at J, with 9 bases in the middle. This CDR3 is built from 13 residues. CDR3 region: CASSLPGKDTQYF. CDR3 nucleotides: TGTGCCAGCAGTTTACCAGGGAAGGATACGCAGTATTTT.

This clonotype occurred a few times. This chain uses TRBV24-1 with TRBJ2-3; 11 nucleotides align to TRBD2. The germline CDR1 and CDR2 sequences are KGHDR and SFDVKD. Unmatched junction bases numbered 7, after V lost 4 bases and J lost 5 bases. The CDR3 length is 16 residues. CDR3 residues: CATSEALAGGLDTQYF. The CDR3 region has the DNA TGTGCCACCAGTGAAGCTCTAGCGGGAGGATTAGATACGCAGTATTTT.

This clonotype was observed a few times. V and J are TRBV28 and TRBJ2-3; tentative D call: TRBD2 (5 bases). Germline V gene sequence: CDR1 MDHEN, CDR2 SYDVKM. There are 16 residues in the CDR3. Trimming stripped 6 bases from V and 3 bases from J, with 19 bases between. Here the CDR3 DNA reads TGTGCCAGCAGGGGTCAAACTAGGAGTCTGACAGATACGCAGTATTTT. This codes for CASRGQTRSLTDTQYF.